Listed below are T cell receptor beta chains from one sample, sequenced in a study of metastatic and nonmetastatic thyroid tumors. TCRdb re-analyzed the PCR reads through MiXCR. The top ten clones hold roughly 24% of a sample with 14,000 or so clones, approximately 29% of them seen once. Sequencing was done on a sample of tumor tissue. The receptors derive from a female donor with papillary thyroid cancer or a benign thyroid nodule (not recorded which). Some clones in this sample may be carry-over from other donors' samples. The CDR3 runs from the conserved cysteine through the conserved F or W. Fields, in order: V gene, D gene, clone size, J gene, CDR3 protein, CDR3 DNA. A D gene is named only where the DNA matches it firmly. Part of the rows lack a size; the others show once, few, many or a class for expanded clones.

V gene: TRBV4-2
D gene: TRBD1
clone size: NA
J gene: TRBJ2-7
CDR3 protein: CASSLSEGQGAGEQYF
CDR3 DNA: TGTGCCAGCAGCCTTTCGGAGGGACAGGGGGCAGGGGAGCAGTACTTC

V gene: TRBV18
D gene: TRBD1
clone size: many
J gene: TRBJ1-2
CDR3 protein: CASSRPGQSNYGYTF
CDR3 DNA: TGTGCCAGCTCACGACCGGGACAGTCTAACTATGGCTACACCTTC

V gene: TRBV30
D gene: NA
clone size: medium-sized
J gene: TRBJ1-2
CDR3 protein: CAWSGAGGYTF
CDR3 DNA: TGTGCCTGGAGTGGGGCAGGTGGCTACACCTTC

V gene: TRBV6-5
D gene: TRBD2
clone size: medium-sized
J gene: TRBJ2-1
CDR3 protein: CASSYSIVRTSLYNEQFF
CDR3 DNA: TGTGCCAGCAGTTACTCGATCGTGCGGACTAGCCTTTACAATGAGCAGTTCTTC

V gene: TRBV12-3/TRBV12-4
D gene: NA
clone size: few
J gene: TRBJ1-2
CDR3 protein: CASSMQGYGYTF
CDR3 DNA: TGTGCCAGCAGTATGCAGGGTTATGGCTACACCTTC

V gene: TRBV7-8
D gene: TRBD2
clone size: few
J gene: TRBJ2-7
CDR3 protein: CASSIGLAGTYEQYF
CDR3 DNA: TGTGCCAGCAGCATCGGACTAGCGGGGACCTACGAGCAGTACTTC

V gene: TRBV20-1
D gene: NA
clone size: NA
J gene: TRBJ2-2
CDR3 protein: CSARDQVSGNTGELFF
CDR3 DNA: TGCAGTGCTAGAGATCAAGTTAGCGGGAACACCGGGGAGCTGTTTTTT

V gene: TRBV3-1
D gene: NA
clone size: many
J gene: TRBJ1-1
CDR3 protein: CASSQFGSLGDTEAFF
CDR3 DNA: TGTGCCAGCAGCCAATTCGGTTCCCTGGGGGACACTGAAGCTTTCTTT

V gene: TRBV11-2
D gene: NA
clone size: medium-sized
J gene: TRBJ2-7
CDR3 protein: CASSLVGLEQYF
CDR3 DNA: TGTGCCAGCAGCTTAGTGGGCCTCGAGCAGTACTTC

V gene: TRBV13
D gene: TRBD2
clone size: NA
J gene: TRBJ2-5
CDR3 protein: CASSSGLAAYQDTQYF
CDR3 DNA: TGTGCCAGCAGTTCGGGACTAGCGGCGTACCAAGATACCCAGTACTTC

V gene: TRBV10-1
D gene: NA
clone size: many
J gene: TRBJ2-5
CDR3 protein: CASSVGVYPGVEETQYF
CDR3 DNA: TGCGCCAGCAGCGTGGGAGTCTACCCCGGGGTGGAAGAGACCCAGTACTTC

V gene: TRBV28
D gene: NA
clone size: NA
J gene: TRBJ1-2
CDR3 protein: CASLAQGTYGYTF
CDR3 DNA: TGTGCCAGCCTTGCGCAGGGTACCTATGGCTACACCTTC

V gene: TRBV28
D gene: NA
clone size: few
J gene: TRBJ2-7
CDR3 protein: CASTEEGWIYEQYF
CDR3 DNA: TGTGCCAGTACGGAAGAAGGGTGGATTTACGAGCAGTACTTC

V gene: TRBV28
D gene: NA
clone size: medium-sized
J gene: TRBJ2-7
CDR3 protein: CASRPGPDYEQYF
CDR3 DNA: TGTGCCAGCAGACCCGGACCGGATTACGAGCAGTACTTC

V gene: TRBV7-8
D gene: NA
clone size: NA
J gene: TRBJ2-1
CDR3 protein: CASSTGRESYNEQFF
CDR3 DNA: TGTGCCAGCAGCACCGGCCGGGAGTCGTACAATGAGCAGTTCTTC

V gene: TRBV7-9
D gene: TRBD1
clone size: medium-sized
J gene: TRBJ1-2
CDR3 protein: CASSRQGGYTF
CDR3 DNA: TGTGCCAGCAGCCGACAGGGTGGCTACACCTTC

V gene: TRBV6-2/TRBV6-3
D gene: NA
clone size: few
J gene: TRBJ1-1
CDR3 protein: CASSYLGASTEAFF
CDR3 DNA: TGTGCCAGCAGTTACCTGGGGGCGAGCACTGAAGCTTTCTTT

V gene: TRBV4-1
D gene: TRBD1
clone size: many
J gene: TRBJ1-1
CDR3 protein: CASSLDRLNTEAFF
CDR3 DNA: TGCGCCAGCAGCCTGGACAGGTTGAACACTGAAGCTTTCTTT

V gene: TRBV7-9
D gene: TRBD2
clone size: NA
J gene: TRBJ2-7
CDR3 protein: CASSPAGENYEQYF
CDR3 DNA: TGTGCCAGCAGCCCTGCGGGAGAGAACTACGAGCAGTACTTC

V gene: TRBV20-1
D gene: TRBD2
clone size: many
J gene: TRBJ2-2
CDR3 protein: CSARDPGLANTGELFF
CDR3 DNA: TGCAGTGCTAGAGACCCGGGACTAGCGAACACCGGGGAGCTGTTTTTT

V gene: TRBV4-3
D gene: NA
clone size: many
J gene: TRBJ1-5
CDR3 protein: CASSRATGLNQPQHF
CDR3 DNA: TGCGCCAGCAGCCGAGCAACGGGGCTTAATCAGCCCCAGCATTTT

V gene: TRBV5-1
D gene: NA
clone size: once
J gene: TRBJ2-3
CDR3 protein: CASSQVLERSARTDTQYF
CDR3 DNA: TGCGCCAGCAGCCAAGTCCTAGAGCGATCGGCTCGCACAGATACGCAGTATTTT

V gene: TRBV30
D gene: NA
clone size: NA
J gene: TRBJ2-2
CDR3 protein: CALWAGLTGKLFF
CDR3 DNA: TGTGCCTTATGGGCGGGGCTCACCGGGAAGCTGTTTTTT

V gene: TRBV19
D gene: TRBD1
clone size: NA
J gene: TRBJ1-1
CDR3 protein: CASRHNRGNTEAFF
CDR3 DNA: TGTGCCAGTAGACACAACAGGGGAAATACTGAAGCTTTCTTT

V gene: TRBV20-1
D gene: NA
clone size: few
J gene: TRBJ1-5
CDR3 protein: CSASSLGVGQPQHF
CDR3 DNA: TGCAGTGCTAGCAGTCTAGGGGTCGGACAGCCCCAGCATTTT

V gene: TRBV11-2
D gene: TRBD2
clone size: NA
J gene: TRBJ2-1
CDR3 protein: CASSLVAGAVNEQFF
CDR3 DNA: TGTGCCAGCAGCTTAGTAGCGGGGGCCGTTAATGAGCAGTTCTTC

V gene: TRBV6-2/TRBV6-3
D gene: TRBD1
clone size: NA
J gene: TRBJ1-6
CDR3 protein: CASSYSRTGVSHPPLHF
CDR3 DNA: TGTGCCAGCAGTTACAGCAGGACAGGGGTTTCCCATCCACCCCTCCACTTT

V gene: TRBV29-1
D gene: TRBD1
clone size: many
J gene: TRBJ1-1
CDR3 protein: CSSGQGSTEAFF
CDR3 DNA: TGCAGCTCGGGACAGGGTAGCACTGAAGCTTTCTTT

V gene: TRBV7-3
D gene: NA
clone size: NA
J gene: TRBJ2-7
CDR3 protein: CASSWIHEQYF
CDR3 DNA: TGTGCCAGCAGCTGGATCCACGAGCAGTACTTC

V gene: TRBV28
D gene: TRBD1
clone size: NA
J gene: TRBJ1-1
CDR3 protein: CASSRPGTGVAEAFF
CDR3 DNA: TGTGCCAGCTCTAGGCCGGGGACAGGGGTGGCTGAAGCTTTCTTT

V gene: TRBV7-2
D gene: NA
clone size: many
J gene: TRBJ2-1
CDR3 protein: CASSLLAGAAYNEQFF
CDR3 DNA: TGTGCCAGCAGCTTACTGGCGGGGGCAGCCTACAATGAGCAGTTCTTC

V gene: TRBV20-1
D gene: NA
clone size: NA
J gene: TRBJ2-7
CDR3 protein: CSASCEGVEQYF
CDR3 DNA: TGCAGTGCTAGCTGCGAGGGGGTTGAGCAGTACTTC

V gene: TRBV20-1
D gene: NA
clone size: medium-sized
J gene: TRBJ2-7
CDR3 protein: CSARDLRTGRNEQYF
CDR3 DNA: TGCAGTGCTAGAGATTTACGAACAGGGCGCAACGAGCAGTACTTC

V gene: TRBV20-1
D gene: NA
clone size: NA
J gene: TRBJ2-3
CDR3 protein: CSARGAGLGDTQYF
CDR3 DNA: TGCAGTGCTAGGGGGGCGGGACTTGGAGATACGCAGTATTTT

V gene: TRBV2
D gene: TRBD2
clone size: NA
J gene: TRBJ2-7
CDR3 protein: CATTGGGPYDQYF
CDR3 DNA: TGTGCCACTACTGGGGGGGGTCCATACGATCAGTACTTC

V gene: TRBV29-1
D gene: TRBD1
clone size: medium-sized
J gene: TRBJ2-7
CDR3 protein: CSFRDRDYEQYF
CDR3 DNA: TGCAGCTTCCGGGACAGGGACTACGAGCAGTACTTC

V gene: TRBV28
D gene: NA
clone size: medium-sized
J gene: TRBJ2-1
CDR3 protein: CASSSGGGITLDEQFF
CDR3 DNA: TGTGCCAGCAGCTCAGGCGGGGGCATCACTCTTGATGAGCAGTTCTTC

V gene: TRBV2
D gene: TRBD2
clone size: NA
J gene: TRBJ2-5
CDR3 protein: CASSVSLAGGYQETQYF
CDR3 DNA: TGTGCAAGCAGTGTAAGCCTAGCGGGGGGATACCAAGAGACCCAGTACTTC

V gene: TRBV5-4
D gene: NA
clone size: NA
J gene: TRBJ1-2
CDR3 protein: CASSSDSEFYGYTF
CDR3 DNA: TGTGCCAGCAGCTCGGACAGCGAATTCTATGGCTACACCTTC

V gene: TRBV6-1
D gene: TRBD1
clone size: few
J gene: TRBJ2-7
CDR3 protein: CASDRDYEQYF
CDR3 DNA: TGTGCCAGCGACAGGGACTACGAGCAGTACTTC

V gene: TRBV20-1
D gene: NA
clone size: medium-sized
J gene: TRBJ2-5
CDR3 protein: CSARDRGLKETQYF
CDR3 DNA: TGCAGTGCTAGAGATCGGGGGCTAAAGGAGACCCAGTACTTC

V gene: TRBV9
D gene: TRBD2
clone size: many
J gene: TRBJ2-2
CDR3 protein: CASGGREGTGELFF
CDR3 DNA: TGTGCCAGCGGGGGAAGGGAGGGCACCGGGGAGCTGTTTTTT

V gene: TRBV30
D gene: NA
clone size: NA
J gene: TRBJ1-5
CDR3 protein: CAWSPPSGPQHF
CDR3 DNA: TGTGCCTGGTCTCCCCCCTCGGGGCCCCAGCATTTT

V gene: TRBV5-4
D gene: TRBD1
clone size: medium-sized
J gene: TRBJ2-7
CDR3 protein: CASSRTGTGNYEQYF
CDR3 DNA: TGTGCCAGCAGCCGCACCGGGACAGGGAATTACGAGCAGTACTTC

V gene: TRBV20-1
D gene: NA
clone size: once
J gene: TRBJ2-1
CDR3 protein: CSGRPLPAGWDNEQFF
CDR3 DNA: TGCAGCGGCCGTCCCCTACCCGCGGGATGGGATAATGAGCAGTTCTTC

V gene: TRBV20-1
D gene: NA
clone size: medium-sized
J gene: TRBJ2-7
CDR3 protein: CSARARVNGISYEQYF
CDR3 DNA: TGCAGTGCTAGGGCGAGGGTCAATGGGATCTCCTACGAGCAGTACTTC

V gene: TRBV5-1
D gene: TRBD1
clone size: NA
J gene: TRBJ1-1
CDR3 protein: CASSWDSKNTEAFF
CDR3 DNA: TGCGCCAGCAGCTGGGACAGCAAGAACACTGAAGCCTTCTTT

V gene: TRBV9
D gene: NA
clone size: many
J gene: TRBJ2-5
CDR3 protein: CASSVRDNEQETQYF
CDR3 DNA: TGTGCCAGCAGCGTCCGGGACAACGAACAAGAGACCCAGTACTTC

V gene: TRBV11-3
D gene: TRBD1
clone size: many
J gene: TRBJ2-5
CDR3 protein: CASSGTGETQYF
CDR3 DNA: TGTGCCAGCAGTGGGACAGGGGAGACCCAGTACTTC

V gene: TRBV7-2
D gene: NA
clone size: many
J gene: TRBJ2-1
CDR3 protein: CASSLASGEQFF
CDR3 DNA: TGTGCCAGCAGCTTAGCTAGCGGTGAGCAGTTCTTC

V gene: TRBV9
D gene: NA
clone size: NA
J gene: TRBJ2-1
CDR3 protein: CSSSYTLAPNNNEQFF
CDR3 DNA: TGTTCCAGCAGCTATACCCTAGCGCCGAACAACAATGAGCAGTTCTTC

V gene: TRBV6-1
D gene: TRBD1
clone size: NA
J gene: TRBJ2-7
CDR3 protein: CAGRGQGSYEQYF
CDR3 DNA: TGTGCCGGTAGGGGACAGGGGTCCTACGAGCAGTACTTC

V gene: TRBV4-2
D gene: NA
clone size: many
J gene: TRBJ2-5
CDR3 protein: CASSQDLYTEETQYF
CDR3 DNA: TGTGCCAGCAGCCAAGATCTCTACACCGAAGAGACCCAGTACTTC

V gene: TRBV19
D gene: TRBD1
clone size: NA
J gene: TRBJ2-7
CDR3 protein: CASSLHGQESGSEQYF
CDR3 DNA: TGTGCCAGTAGTCTCCACGGACAGGAAAGTGGAAGCGAGCAGTACTTC

V gene: TRBV28
D gene: TRBD1
clone size: NA
J gene: TRBJ2-7
CDR3 protein: CASSSYSRTGDF
CDR3 DNA: TGTGCCAGCAGTTCCTACTCCCGGACAGGGGACTTC

V gene: TRBV9
D gene: NA
clone size: NA
J gene: TRBJ2-3
CDR3 protein: CASSLLTDTQYF
CDR3 DNA: TGTGCCAGCAGCTTACTCACAGATACGCAGTATTTT

V gene: TRBV5-6
D gene: NA
clone size: few
J gene: TRBJ2-7
CDR3 protein: CASSLGLFLVYEQYF
CDR3 DNA: TGTGCCAGCAGCTTGGGACTGTTTCTAGTTTACGAGCAGTACTTC

V gene: TRBV2
D gene: NA
clone size: NA
J gene: TRBJ2-7
CDR3 protein: CASSARTGTGEQYF
CDR3 DNA: TGTGCCAGCAGTGCACGAACAGGGACGGGCGAGCAGTACTTC

V gene: TRBV4-2
D gene: NA
clone size: many
J gene: TRBJ2-1
CDR3 protein: CASSQDKDWAVKNYNEQFF
CDR3 DNA: TGTGCCAGCAGCCAAGATAAGGACTGGGCGGTGAAGAACTACAATGAGCAGTTCTTC